Below, 26 T cell receptor beta chains from the same sample are listed, as sequenced in a study of beta chain features in type 1 diabetes. The authors reverse transcribed all of the isolated RNA, so sequencing captured expressed TCRB transcripts. Data came from immunoSEQ multiplex PCR; TCRdb stores just in-frame clones and leaves some out. The repertoire holds 160,000 or so clones, around 10% seen once, with roughly 2% in the top ten. The specimen sequenced was central memory CD4+ T cells from blood. The receptors stem from a man between 18 and 35 years old in good health.

The chain employs TRBV30 and TRBJ2-1; 7 bases map to TRBD1. CDR1 is GTSNPN and CDR2 is SVGIG in the germline V gene (reference sequence). The CDR3 loop spans 16 amino acids. V lost 4 bases, J lost 2 bases, and 11 bases stayed unmatched. CDR3 nucleotide sequence: TGTGCCTGGACTCGCCCCGGGACAGTAACCTACAATGAGCAGTTCTTC. It specifies CAWTRPGTVTYNEQFF.

This clone was seen more than once but under ten times. V is TRBV27 and J is TRBJ2-7; 7 bases fit TRBD2. Germline lookup yields CDR1 MNHEY and CDR2 SMNVEV (reference sequence). The CDR3 is 15 amino acids. V lost 1 base to trimming and J lost 2 bases; unmatched junction nucleotides: 5. The CDR3 DNA reads as TGTGCCAGCAGTTTATTCGGACTAGTCCCCTACGAGCAGTACTTC. It specifies CASSLFGLVPYEQYF.

This chain connects TRBV2 to TRBJ1-1; 7 nucleotides line up with TRBD1. V was pared by 7 bases and J by 1 base, with 6 bases of the junction left unmatched. There are 14 residues in the CDR3. CDR1 and CDR2 from the germline V gene are SNHLY and FYNNEI. The CDR3 protein is CASTSGQKNTEAFF. DNA of the CDR3: TGTGCCAGCACTTCGGGACAGAAGAACACTGAAGCTTTCTTT.

CDR3 loop: CAISASPGSSGANVLTF. The CDR3 DNA sequence: TGTGCCATCAGTGCCTCACCGGGATCCTCTGGGGCCAACGTCCTGACTTTC. V usage is TRBV10-3 and J usage is TRBJ2-6, with a tentative D call TRBD2 (5 bases). Germline CDR1 reads ENHRY; CDR2 reads SYGVKD. The CDR3 length is 17 residues. Between the trimmed V and J ends, which lost 4 bases and 0 bases, there was a span of 13 bases.

This rearrangement joins TRBV7-2 to TRBJ2-3; D unresolved. The germline V and J ends were trimmed by 3 bases and 0 bases, with 7 bases remaining between them. The CDR3 loop spans 14 amino acids. In germline, CDR1 is SGHTA, CDR2 FQGNSA. CDR3 residues: CASSFDLSTDTQYF. For the CDR3, the DNA is TGTGCCAGCAGCTTCGACCTTAGCACAGATACGCAGTATTTT.

The genes are TRBV7-9 and TRBJ2-2; the match to TRBD1 covers 7 bases. V was clipped by 2 bases and J by 2 bases; unmatched bases: 2. CDR1 SEHNR and CDR2 FQNEAQ come from the germline V gene (reference sequence). The CDR3 spans 15 residues. CDR3 nucleotide sequence: TGTGCCAGCAGCTTAAGACAGGGCAACACCGGGGAGCTGTTTTTT. This translates into CASSLRQGNTGELFF.

The chain combines TRBV2 with TRBJ2-1, with 8 bases aligning to TRBD1. CDR3 length: 13 amino acids. The germline V gene encodes CDR1 SNHLY and CDR2 FYNNEI. J gave up 9 bases and V 3 bases, and 4 bases lay outside the gene matches. The CDR3 loop is CASSDQGAGEQFF. The CDR3 DNA follows: TGTGCCAGCAGTGACCAGGGGGCTGGTGAGCAGTTCTTC.

This clone turned up a few times. The DNA for the CDR3 is TGTGCCAGCAGCGTAGACCCCCAACCTCCGCGGGAGACCCAGTACTTC. This codes for CASSVDPQPPRETQYF. This chain connects TRBV9 to TRBJ2-5; the D is unclear. Germline CDR1 reads SGDLS; CDR2 reads YYNGEE. The CDR3 is 16 amino acids. V was pared by 0 bases and J by 5 bases, with 17 bases between.

This clone was recorded at least ten times. The chain uses TRBV29-1 and TRBJ1-1; 8 bases are a match to TRBD1. The CDR3 loop spans 13 amino acids. Germline assignment: CDR1 SQVTM and CDR2 ANQGSEA. V lost 4 bases to trimming and J lost 4 bases; unmatched junction nucleotides: 5. CDR3 residues: CSVGTGRGTEAFF. CDR3 coding DNA: TGCAGCGTTGGGACAGGGAGGGGCACTGAAGCTTTCTTT.

The chain uses TRBV19 and TRBJ1-4; 9 nucleotides match TRBD1. V gave up 5 bases and J gave up 8 bases; unmatched junction bases: 12. The germline V gene has CDR1 LNHDA and CDR2 SQIVND (reference sequence). This CDR3 is built from 16 residues. CDR3 region: CASSPSAGTGNEKLFF. The CDR3 DNA reads TGTGCCAGTAGTCCCTCGGCCGGGACAGGGAACGAAAAACTGTTTTTT.

This clone has a count of ten or more. The V gene is TRBV29-1, the J gene TRBJ1-5; no reliable D call. The CDR3 length is 14 residues. Trimming removed 5 bases at V and 4 bases at J, with 15 bases between. The germline gives CDR1 SQVTM, CDR2 ANQGSEA. CDR3 region: CSVSTDLKNQPQHF. CDR3 bases: TGCAGCGTTTCTACAGACCTGAAAAATCAGCCCCAGCATTTT.

In the case of this clone: With a much larger clone just one base away, this may be a read error. V is TRBV30 and J is TRBJ2-3; the D gene is possibly TRBD2 (5 bases). Trimming pared 6 bases from V and 2 bases from J, leaving 24 bases between. The CDR3 is made up of 17 amino acids. Germline CDR1 GTSNPN, CDR2 SVGIG (reference sequence). CDR3 nucleotides: TGTGCCTGTAGTCACCGCCGGGGTACCAAATTCACAGATACGCAGTATTTT. Translating it yields CACSHRRGTKFTDTQYF.

The chain combines TRBV7-6 with TRBJ2-3, with 8 bases lining up with TRBD1. Per germline, CDR1 SGHVS and CDR2 FNYEAQ. With V trimmed by 5 bases and J by 2 bases, 21 bases remained unmatched. There are 20 residues in the CDR3. The DNA for the CDR3 is TGTGCCAGCAGCGGAGACAGGGGCGGGATGGCTGGGTACCCCACAGATACGCAGTATTTT. As protein: CASSGDRGGMAGYPTDTQYF.

This chain links TRBV19 with TRBJ1-5; D not resolved. Germline values: CDR1 LNHDA, CDR2 SQIVND (reference sequence). The CDR3 has 15 amino acids. V lost 6 bases, J lost 2 bases, and 14 bases lay in between. The CDR3 loop reads CASSASRGGNQPQHF. CDR3 in DNA: TGTGCCAGTAGCGCATCCCGTGGTGGCAATCAGCCCCAGCATTTT.

In this sample, this clone turned up a few times. This chain connects TRBV7-9 to TRBJ1-1; 8 nucleotides match TRBD1. This CDR3 contains 14 residues. Trimming took 4 bases from V and 3 from J; bases not matched to a gene: 4. In germline, CDR1 is SEHNR, CDR2 FQNEAQ (reference sequence). CDR3: CASSSQGAHTEAFF. The DNA for the CDR3 is TGTGCCAGCAGCTCCCAGGGGGCTCACACTGAAGCTTTCTTT.

This chain uses TRBV29-1 with TRBJ2-7; 7 bases match TRBD1. V dropped 7 bases and J dropped 3; count of bases not matched to a gene: 6. The CDR3 has 12 amino acids. Germline loops: CDR1 SQVTM, CDR2 ANQGSEA. The CDR3 DNA reads TGCAGCGGGAGGACAGGAGGCTACGAGCAGTACTTC. It encodes CSGRTGGYEQYF.

This clone was seen only a few times. The V gene is TRBV6-6, the J gene TRBJ2-5; D uncertain. Germline assignment: CDR1 MNHNY and CDR2 SVGAGI (reference sequence). V was cut by 5 bases and J by 5 bases, with 9 bases left in between. This CDR3 region has 12 residues. CDR3 in amino acids: CASSDPLETQYF. The CDR3 region has the DNA TGTGCCAGCAGTGACCCTCTCGAGACCCAGTACTTC.

The chain employs TRBV15 and TRBJ2-1; 10 bases fit TRBD2. The length of the CDR3 is 15 residues. After removal of 3 bases from V and 7 bases from J, the junction contained 6 bases not matched to a gene. The germline CDR1 and CDR2 sequences are LNHNV and YYDKDF (reference sequence). The CDR3 loop reads CATSSQLAGVNEQFF. The CDR3 DNA reads as TGTGCCACCAGCAGCCAGCTAGCGGGAGTTAATGAGCAGTTCTTC.

This sequence joins TRBV6-5 and TRBJ2-1; D might be TRBD2 (5 bases). The CDR3 extends over 12 amino acids. V dropped 8 bases and J dropped 5 bases, with 10 bases sitting between them. CDR1 and CDR2 (germline): MNHEY, SVGAGI. The CDR3 DNA is TGTGCCAGCCCAGACGGGAACAATGAGCAGTTCTTC. It specifies CASPDGNNEQFF.

CDR3 protein: CASSRTSGGADTQYF. Written as DNA, the CDR3 is TGTGCCAGCAGCCGGACTAGCGGGGGAGCAGATACGCAGTATTTT. The chain has TRBV7-6 and TRBJ2-3; 13 bases align to TRBD2. The ends lost 5 bases at V and 4 bases at J; junction bases unmatched: 3. The CDR3 covers 15 residues. Germline values: CDR1 SGHVS, CDR2 FNYEAQ.

Ten or more counts support this clone. The rearrangement links TRBV28 to TRBJ2-3, with no clear D. The CDR3 is made up of 15 amino acids. Trimming left V 3 bases short and J 0 bases short, with 10 bases between. The germline V gene has CDR1 MDHEN and CDR2 SYDVKM. DNA of the CDR3: TGTGCCAGCAGTTTTGTTCGGGTTAGCACAGATACGCAGTATTTT. Residues: CASSFVRVSTDTQYF.

The chain is built from TRBV7-2 and TRBJ2-5; TRBD2 agrees at 13 bases. J gave up 6 bases and V 4 bases, and 8 bases lay outside the gene matches. The CDR3 spans 16 residues. CDR1 is SGHTA and CDR2 is FQGNSA in the germline V gene. The CDR3 DNA sequence: TGTGCCAGCAGCTCCCCAACTAGCGGGAGGGCCAAGACCCAGTACTTC. Its protein product is CASSSPTSGRAKTQYF.

This clone was counted a few times. The chain combines TRBV15 with TRBJ1-2; TRBD1 might be the D (5 bases). Trimming stripped 3 bases from V and 3 bases from J, with 8 bases between. The V gene's germline CDR1 is LNHNV and CDR2 YYDKDF (reference sequence). CDR3 length equals 13 residues. DNA for the CDR3: TGTGCCACCAGCAGCAGGGACTACTATGGCTACACCTTC. Its protein product is CATSSRDYYGYTF.

This clone was detected only a few times. The V call is TRBV7-8, the J call TRBJ1-5, with D possibly matching TRBD1 (6 bases). The CDR3 totals 18 residues. V dropped 4 bases and J dropped 1 base, with 20 bases sitting between them. Germline V gene lookup returns CDR1 SGHVS and CDR2 FQNEAQ. CDR3 protein: CASSSLGRGTLSNQPQHF. CDR3 coding DNA: TGTGCCAGCAGCTCGTTAGGGCGGGGGACATTGAGCAATCAGCCCCAGCATTTT.

The sample holds a few counts of this clone. The chain links TRBV28 to TRBJ2-1; 10 bases agree with TRBD1. This CDR3 region has 15 residues. The V and J ends lost 3 bases and 8 bases, in that order; junction bases with no gene match: 7. Germline V gene data show CDR1 as MDHEN and CDR2 as SYDVKM. This chain's CDR3 is CASSFAGQGGDEQFF. The CDR3 coding sequence is TGTGCCAGCAGTTTCGCCGGACAGGGGGGAGATGAGCAGTTCTTC.

The chain carries TRBV4-2 and TRBJ1-6; D remains unclear. V gave up 0 bases and J gave up 15 bases, with 12 bases separating them. Germline CDR1 is LGHNA and CDR2 is YNFKEQ. The length of the CDR3 is 13 residues. The chain's CDR3 is CASSQELGFFLHF. The CDR3, as DNA: TGTGCCAGCAGCCAAGAACTCGGATTCTTCCTCCACTTT.